Many counts were recorded for the clone carrying this TCR beta chain. TCRdb ran MiXCR on the 5' RACE reads and lists one entry per CDR3 protein. The sample has tens of thousands of distinct CDR3 sequences; around 9.6% are singletons. The CDR3 length is 14 residues. V shed 8 bases and J shed 2 bases, with 14 bases lying between them. Germline CDR1 is SGHTA and CDR2 is FQGNSA. The data are from a study of neurological immune-mediated disorders. Stated time point: longitudinal time-point 1 (baseline). Sequencing used PBMCs. The rearrangement links TRBV7-2 to TRBJ2-3, with D tentatively TRBD2 (5 bases). This receptor was taken from a man aged 25-45 years in good health. CDR3 sequence reads: CASEAGPYTDTQYF. Here the CDR3 DNA reads TGTGCCAGCGAGGCGGGCCCATACACAGATACGCAGTATTTT.